The present T cell receptor beta chain was sequenced within a study of T cells in Graves' hyperthyroidism and ophthalmopathy. TCR beta CDR3 region amplification was performed from RNA transcripts. The HTBI primer set served for first-round RT-PCR of the TCR CDR3. Each CDR3 protein is one row after TCRdb ran MiXCR on the multiplex PCR reads. The sample lists hundreds of thousands of distinct CDR3 sequences, less than 15% occurring once. The CDR3 spans 14 residues. CDR1 PRHDT and CDR2 FYEKMQ come from the germline V gene (reference sequence). V was shortened by 0 bases and J by 5 bases, with 10 bases between the two germline ends. This clonotype was seen only a few times.

The chain uses TRBV13 and TRBJ1-1, with a weak D call TRBD1 (6 bases). Sequencing was done on a sample of blood. The receptor comes from a woman aged 35 to 49 with Graves' hyperthyroidism. The CDR3 region has the DNA TGTGCCAGCAGCTTAGGATCAGGGGAAACTGAAGCTTTCTTT. Translating it yields CASSLGSGETEAFF.